This entry is about one TCR beta chain. The CDR3 runs to 15 residues. Trimming took 5 bases from V and 6 from J; bases not matched to a gene: 7. Per germline, CDR1 SGHTA and CDR2 FQGNSA. The sample originates from a study of T cell responses to AZD1222 COVID-19 vaccine. The overall study: Recipients boosted at about 4 weeks or about 12 weeks are pooled.

Libraries were prepared by immunoSEQ multiplex PCR; TCRdb keeps only in-frame clonotypes and omits some of them. Of about 160,000 clones in the sample, 80% to 90% were seen once. This sequence was found in an adult in good health. Sequences were derived from peripheral blood, sampled on day 0 of AZD1222 vaccination. The rearrangement links TRBV7-2 to TRBJ1-5, with 10 bases matching TRBD1. DNA for the CDR3: TGTGCCAGCAGCCCCCGGACAGGGGGAGGTCAGCCCCAGCATTTT. Protein sequence: CASSPRTGGGQPQHF.